The clone carrying this TCR beta chain has only one observation. Time point: pre-treatment baseline. The V end was cut by 7 bases, the J end by 3 bases, with 13 bases between. Per germline, CDR1 MDHEN and CDR2 SYDVKM. The length of the CDR3 is 14 residues. Clones were sequenced by immunoSEQ multiplex PCR, and TCRdb holds only the in-frame ones, with some missing. This repertoire shows about 15,000 clones, around 83% found once; its top ten account for approximately 4.4%. The data were obtained in a study of blood T cell dynamics during melanoma immunotherapy. Turning to the study itself: Patients with metastatic melanoma got pembrolizumab or nivolumab-ipilimumab as first-line care.

The source of this sequence is a human donor with melanoma. The specimen comprised blood, sampled from a patient treated with checkpoint blockade. This chain links TRBV28 with TRBJ2-1; maybe TRBD2 (5 bases). The CDR3: CASTRGGVYNEQFF. In nucleotides, the CDR3 is TGTGCCAGCACCCGGGGTGGGGTCTACAATGAGCAGTTCTTC.